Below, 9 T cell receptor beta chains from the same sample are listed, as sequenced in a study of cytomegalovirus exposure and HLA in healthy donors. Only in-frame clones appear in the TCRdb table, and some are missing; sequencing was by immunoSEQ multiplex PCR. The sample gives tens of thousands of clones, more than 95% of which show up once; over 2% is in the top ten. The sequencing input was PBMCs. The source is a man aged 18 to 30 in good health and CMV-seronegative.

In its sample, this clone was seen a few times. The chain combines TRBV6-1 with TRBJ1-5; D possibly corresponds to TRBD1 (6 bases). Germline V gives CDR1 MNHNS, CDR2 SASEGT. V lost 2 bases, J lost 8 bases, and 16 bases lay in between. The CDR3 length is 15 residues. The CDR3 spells CASSELRTEIKPQHF. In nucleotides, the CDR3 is TGTGCCAGCAGTGAATTAAGGACAGAAATTAAGCCCCAGCATTTT.

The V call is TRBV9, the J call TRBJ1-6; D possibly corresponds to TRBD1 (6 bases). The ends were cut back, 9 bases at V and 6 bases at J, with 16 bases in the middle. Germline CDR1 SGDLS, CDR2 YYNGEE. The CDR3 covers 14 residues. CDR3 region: CATSWGLGNSPLHF. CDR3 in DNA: TGTGCCACATCCTGGGGGCTTGGTAATTCACCCCTCCACTTT.

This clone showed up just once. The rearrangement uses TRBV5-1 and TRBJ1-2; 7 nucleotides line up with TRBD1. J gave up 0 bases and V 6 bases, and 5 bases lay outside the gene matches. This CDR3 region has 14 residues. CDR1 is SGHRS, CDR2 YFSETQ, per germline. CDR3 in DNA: TGCGCCAGCACGAAGACAGGGACTAACTATGGCTACACCTTC. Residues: CASTKTGTNYGYTF.

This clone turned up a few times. The DNA for the CDR3 is TGTGCCAGCAGCTTAAACGGGGGAGGGGGAGAGACCCAGTACTTC. It codes for CASSLNGGGGETQYF. J is TRBJ2-5 and V is TRBV5-8; D might be TRBD2 (7 bases). V lost 2 bases to trimming and J lost 4 bases, with 15 bases between them. The CDR3 extends over 15 amino acids. Per the germline V gene, CDR1 is SGHTS and CDR2 is YDEGEE. Full variable domain (remainder filled in from reference TRBV5-8 and TRBJ2-5): EAGVTQSPTHLIKTRGQQATLRCSPISGHTSVYWYQQALGLGLQFLLWYDEGEERNRGNFPPRFSGRQFPNYSSELNVNALELEDSALYLCASSLNGGGGETQYFGPGTRLLVL.

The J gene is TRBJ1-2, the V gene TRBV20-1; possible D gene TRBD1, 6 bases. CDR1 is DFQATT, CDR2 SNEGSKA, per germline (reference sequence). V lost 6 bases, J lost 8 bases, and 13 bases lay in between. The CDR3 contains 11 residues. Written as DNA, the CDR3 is TGCAGTGCGCCAACAGGGTCCGGCTACACCTTC. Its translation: CSAPTGSGYTF.

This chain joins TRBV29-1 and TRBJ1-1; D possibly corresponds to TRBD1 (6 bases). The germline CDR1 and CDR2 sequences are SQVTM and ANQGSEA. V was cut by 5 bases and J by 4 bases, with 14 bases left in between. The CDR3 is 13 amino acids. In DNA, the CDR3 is TGCAGCGTTACCGGGACAAGAGGCACTGAAGCTTTCTTT. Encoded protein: CSVTGTRGTEAFF.

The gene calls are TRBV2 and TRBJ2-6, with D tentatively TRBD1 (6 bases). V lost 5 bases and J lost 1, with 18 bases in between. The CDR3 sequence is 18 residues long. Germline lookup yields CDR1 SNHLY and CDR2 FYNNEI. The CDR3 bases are TGTGCCAGCAGTTGGATCCTACAGGGAACATCTGGGGCCAACGTCCTGACTTTC. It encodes CASSWILQGTSGANVLTF.

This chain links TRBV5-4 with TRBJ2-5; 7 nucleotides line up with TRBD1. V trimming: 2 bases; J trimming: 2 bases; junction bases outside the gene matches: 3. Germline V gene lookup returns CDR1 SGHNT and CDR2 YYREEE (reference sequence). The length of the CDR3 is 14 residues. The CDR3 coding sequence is TGTGCCAGCAGCTTCGGGACAGATCAAGAGACCCAGTACTTC. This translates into CASSFGTDQETQYF.

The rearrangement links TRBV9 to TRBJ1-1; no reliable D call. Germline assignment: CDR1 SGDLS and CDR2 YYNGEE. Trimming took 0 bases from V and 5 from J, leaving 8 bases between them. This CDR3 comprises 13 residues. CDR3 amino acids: CASSVGGRTEAFF. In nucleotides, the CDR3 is TGTGCCAGCAGCGTAGGAGGGAGGACTGAAGCTTTCTTT.